This TCR beta chain originates from a study of a mutant IDH1 vaccine in newly diagnosed glioma. Study background: Following radiotherapy alone, or alongside temozolomide cycles, vaccination was started after an interval of 4-6 weeks. Therapy received beforehand was radiotherapy, temozolomide, or both, with most patients given both.

This clone was counted a single time. Its specificity is unknown. This sample's time point: week 23, last vaccination. Each dose of the vaccine consisted of 300 ug of mutant IDH1 20-mer peptide, with topical imiquimod. The donor cohort comprised cases of new WHO grade 3 or 4 IDH1-mutant, ATRX-lost astrocytoma. The protocol was immunoSEQ multiplex PCR, while the TCRdb copy is restricted to in-frame clones and leaves out a portion. The table includes 38,000 or so clones, 81% detected once. V dropped 0 bases and J dropped 0 bases, with 14 bases sitting between them. This CDR3 has 17 amino acids. Looked up from germline, CDR1 is SGDLS and CDR2 is YYNGEE. Notes on the study in general: In approximately 93% of patients, immune responses induced by the vaccine occurred.

The chain carries TRBV9 and TRBJ2-3; D may be TRBD2 (5 bases). Source: PBMCs, taken from a glioma patient whose treatment included an IDH1 peptide vaccine. The TCR sequence derives from a middle-aged man with glioma. CDR3 DNA: TGTGCCAGCAGCGTAGCTCAGAGCGGCACTAGCACAGATACGCAGTATTTT. This gives the protein CASSVAQSGTSTDTQYF.